This TCR beta chain derives from a study of T cell responses to AZD1222 COVID-19 vaccine. Study context: Researchers grouped second doses given at about 4 or about 12 weeks into one pool. Study conclusions and caveats: Just a handful of AZD1222 recipients were seropositive at baseline. Nearly half of spike-specific TCRs reportedly target variant regions that are unmutated in the B.1.351 and B.1.1.7 variants. Donors skewed white British and female; clonal diversity was possibly underestimated.

The table came from immunoSEQ multiplex PCR; TCRdb's copy has only in-frame clones and leaves some out. The repertoire holds more than 75,000 clones, with 91% as singletons. As for this clone: The antigen remains undetermined.

CDR1 SNHLY and CDR2 FYNNEI come from the germline V gene. CDR3 length: 11 residues. Trimming shortened V by 8 bases and J by 3 bases, and 8 bases separated the two germline ends. This clonotype was sampled from an adult in good health. The specimen comprised peripheral blood, sampled on day 0 of AZD1222 vaccination. The chain joins TRBV2 to TRBJ2-7; D ambiguous. CDR3 sequence: CASQALYEQYF. CDR3 nucleotide sequence: TGTGCCAGCCAGGCTCTCTACGAGCAGTACTTC.